The 8 T cell receptor beta chains presented below share a single source sample, sequenced in a study of vaccination effects on CD4 cells after COVID-19. Isolation of CD4+ T cells took place after ten to eleven days of culture. The antigens for these receptors are not known. Data came from immunoSEQ multiplex PCR; TCRdb stores just in-frame clones and leaves some out. The table shows 70,000 or so clones, with about 74% occurring only once. The input for sequencing was CD4+ T cells from PBMCs cultured without peptide, taken before COVID-19 vaccination. All receptors derive from a human donor who received a COVID-19 vaccine.

The chain is built from TRBV7-3 and TRBJ2-3; 8 bases map to TRBD1. From germline, CDR1 is SGHTA and CDR2 FQGTGA. V was pared by 3 bases and J by 6 bases, with 8 bases of the junction left unmatched. The CDR3 consists of 15 residues. This chain's CDR3 is CASSFFGQGGDTQYF. The CDR3 coding sequence is TGTGCCAGCAGCTTTTTTGGACAGGGTGGGGATACGCAGTATTTT.

This chain joins TRBV11-3 and TRBJ2-1; D gene uncertain. The V end was cut by 5 bases, the J end by 7 bases, with 12 bases between. The length of the CDR3 is 13 residues. Germline values: CDR1 SGHNT, CDR2 YENEEA. The CDR3 sequence: CASSPNHLNEQFF. Here the CDR3 DNA reads TGTGCCAGCAGCCCTAATCACCTAAATGAGCAGTTCTTC.

V is TRBV6-2 or TRBV6-3 and J is TRBJ2-3, with a tentative D call TRBD1 (5 bases). CDR3 length: 15 amino acids. CDR1 is MNHEY, CDR2 SVGEGT, per germline. V shed 2 bases and J shed 5 bases, with 14 bases lying between them. CDR3 bases: TGTGCCAGCAGTTACGTAGGCAGGGCTGGAGATACGCAGTATTTT. Translated, it gives CASSYVGRAGDTQYF.

This chain connects TRBV5-6 to TRBJ1-5; D remains ambiguous. In germline, CDR1 is SGHDT, CDR2 YYEEEE. The V end lost 3 bases, the J end lost 3 bases, and 7 bases lay between the germline ends. This CDR3 is built from 13 residues. The CDR3 loop reads CASSSGFNQPQHF. The DNA of the CDR3 is TGTGCCAGCAGCTCGGGGTTCAATCAGCCCCAGCATTTT. The entire variable domain, with the rest obtained from reference TRBV5-6 and TRBJ1-5, is as follows: DAGVTQSPTHLIKTRGQQVTLRCSPKSGHDTVSWYQQALGQGPQFIFQYYEEEERQRGNFPDRFSGHQFPNYSSELNVNALLLGDSALYLCASSSGFNQPQHFGDGTRLSIL.

J is TRBJ1-1 and V is TRBV19; D remains unclear. This CDR3 region has 14 residues. Germline V gene lookup returns CDR1 LNHDA and CDR2 SQIVND (reference sequence). Between the trimmed V and J ends, which lost 5 bases and 4 bases, there was a span of 14 bases. This CDR3 reads CASSATHPPTEAFF. The CDR3 DNA reads as TGTGCCAGTAGTGCCACCCATCCCCCCACTGAAGCTTTCTTT.

This clone was detected a few times. This sequence joins TRBV3-1 (or the pseudogene TRBV3-2) and TRBJ2-2; perhaps TRBD2 as D (5 bases). Per the germline V gene, CDR1 is LGHDT and CDR2 is YNNKEL (reference sequence). The CDR3 length is 13 residues. Trimming cost V 2 bases and J 5 bases, with 6 bases left between them. The CDR3 is CASSQTGTGELFF. The CDR3 DNA follows: TGTGCCAGCAGCCAAACGGGAACCGGGGAGCTGTTTTTT.

This clone was detected only a few times. V and J are TRBV18 and TRBJ2-2; no firm D call. CDR1 and CDR2 from the germline V gene are KGHSH and LQKENI. Deletions cut 2 bases from V and 1 base from J, with 5 bases between. The CDR3 is 14 amino acids. The CDR3 DNA reads as TGTGCCAGCTCACCAAGACAGAACACCGGGGAGCTGTTTTTT. This encodes CASSPRQNTGELFF.

This rearrangement joins TRBV3-1 (or the pseudogene TRBV3-2) to TRBJ1-4; D remains ambiguous. V gave up 4 bases and J gave up 7 bases, with 16 bases separating them. The germline CDR1 and CDR2 sequences are LGHDT and YNNKEL (reference sequence). This CDR3 contains 15 residues. The CDR3 DNA reads TGTGCCAGCAGCCTATCGACCGCCGGGGTTGAAAAACTGTTTTTT. As protein: CASSLSTAGVEKLFF.